The 5 T cell receptor beta chains reported below all come from one sample, sequenced in a study of beta chain features in type 1 diabetes (dated by TCRdb to the late 2010s). Library method: the immunoSEQ multiplex PCR assay. The entire isolated RNA was reverse transcribed using the High Capacity cDNA Reverse Transcription Kit, and thus expressed TCRB transcripts were sequenced. Imported from immuneACCESS, the table was reduced by TCRdb to in-frame sequences with V and J called. These copies leave out some clones; in studies compared against another copy, an unresolved V gene accounts for under half, and the cause of the remainder is not known. The sample table lists about 150,000 clones, roughly 10% of them with a count of one. Clones ranked in the top ten supply approximately 2% of the sample. Sequences were obtained from central memory CD4+ T cells from blood. These receptors came from a man aged 18-30 years in good health.

The chain carries TRBV5-1 and TRBJ2-1, with 8 bases identical to TRBD1. The CDR3 is 17 residues long. CDR1 is SGHRS, CDR2 YFSETQ, per germline. V lost 3 bases to trimming and J lost 6 bases; unmatched junction nucleotides: 14. The CDR3 nucleotides read TGCGCCAGCAGCTCTGGACAGGGCATCGCGTGGGTCAATGAGCAGTTCTTC. Encoded protein: CASSSGQGIAWVNEQFF.

The rearrangement joins TRBV10-3 to TRBJ1-5; the D is unclear. Trimming removed 8 bases at V and 0 bases at J, with 11 bases between. The CDR3 extends over 14 amino acids. Per the germline V gene, CDR1 is ENHRY and CDR2 is SYGVKD. As DNA, the CDR3 is TGTGCCATCGGCCAGTCCAATAGCAATCAGCCCCAGCATTTT. Encoded protein: CAIGQSNSNQPQHF.

This CDR3 is CASSQAPGWETQYF. The DNA for the CDR3 is TGTGCCAGCAGCCAAGCTCCCGGTTGGGAGACCCAGTACTTC. V is TRBV14 and J is TRBJ2-5; D not resolved. Per germline, CDR1 SGHDN and CDR2 FVKESK. The V and J ends lost 1 base and 5 bases respectively, with 11 bases between them. CDR3 length equals 14 residues.

The rearrangement uses TRBV5-4 and TRBJ2-5, with 10 bases that match TRBD1. The trim removed 6 bases at V and 5 bases at J, leaving 7 bases unmatched. The germline CDR1 and CDR2 sequences are SGHNT and YYREEE (reference sequence). This CDR3 region has 14 residues. The CDR3 loop reads CASTMTGGHETQYF. Written as DNA, the CDR3 is TGTGCCAGCACCATGACAGGGGGCCACGAGACCCAGTACTTC.

This clone occurred many times. The V and J genes are TRBV18 and TRBJ2-3, with D maybe TRBD2 (5 bases). The V gene lost 1 base and the J gene lost 3 bases, with 5 bases spanning the gap. The germline gives CDR1 KGHSH, CDR2 LQKENI. CDR3 length: 13 residues. In DNA form, the CDR3 reads TGTGCCAGCTCACCACGGGAGACAGATACGCAGTATTTT. Translated, it gives CASSPRETDTQYF.